The 30 T cell receptor beta chains below were found in one sample sequenced in a study of T cell changes during pregnancy in multiple sclerosis. Produced via immunoSEQ multiplex PCR; TCRdb's table is partial and in-frame only. Altogether tens of thousands of clones are present, roughly 94% being singletons, with the ten largest covering about 1.5%. Sample: peripheral blood, taken after pregnancy. The receptors stem from a female donor with multiple sclerosis, enrolled in a pregnancy study.

The chain is built from TRBV28 and TRBJ2-7; 10 bases align to TRBD1. Germline CDR1 is MDHEN and CDR2 is SYDVKM. The CDR3 extends over 13 amino acids. The V segment lost 10 bases and the J segment 3 bases; nucleotides outside the gene matches: 6. The CDR3 here is CATDRGESYEQYF. Here the CDR3 DNA reads TGTGCCACGGACAGGGGGGAGAGCTACGAGCAGTACTTC.

The gene calls are TRBV12-5 and TRBJ2-2; tentatively, D is TRBD2 (5 bases). The CDR3 has 14 residues. Between the trimmed V and J ends, which lost 6 bases and 6 bases, there was a span of 14 bases. CDR1 and CDR2 (germline): LGHNT, FRNRAP. DNA for the CDR3: TGTGCTAGTGGCCAAACTAGTGGCCCCGGGGAGCTGTTTTTT. Translated: CASGQTSGPGELFF. The whole variable domain, remainder taken from reference TRBV12-5 and TRBJ2-2, is DARVTQTPRHKVTEMGQEVTMRCQPILGHNTVFWYRQTMMQGLELLAYFRNRAPLDDSGMPKDRFSAEMPDATLATLKIQPSEPRDSAVYFCASGQTSGPGELFFGEGSRLTVL.

In nucleotides, the CDR3 is TGTGCCAGCAGCTCAGGACAGGGGAGGACTGAAGCTTTCTTT. It encodes CASSSGQGRTEAFF. The chain links TRBV7-3 to TRBJ1-1; 9 nucleotides line up with TRBD1. Germline V gene sequence: CDR1 SGHTA, CDR2 FQGTGA. The CDR3 sequence is 14 residues long. Trimming took 4 bases from V and 5 from J; bases not matched to a gene: 5. The complete variable domain, with remaining parts taken from reference TRBV7-3 and TRBJ1-1, reads GAGVSQTPSNKVTEKGKYVELRCDPISGHTALYWYRQSLGQGPEFLIYFQGTGAADDSGLPNDRFFAVRPEGSVSTLKIQRTERGDSAVYLCASSSGQGRTEAFFGQGTRLTVV.

The chain links TRBV10-1 to TRBJ2-5, with TRBD2 as a possible D gene (5 bases). CDR1 is WNHNN and CDR2 is SYGVQD in the germline V gene (reference sequence). The CDR3 is 14 residues long. The V end was cut by 0 bases, the J end by 2 bases, with 7 bases between. The CDR3 nucleotides are TGCGCCAGCAGTGAGTCAGGAGGACAAGAGACCCAGTACTTC. Its protein product is CASSESGGQETQYF.

This clone was counted a single time. The chain joins TRBV6-1 to TRBJ2-5; no firm D call. The V gene's germline CDR1 is MNHNS and CDR2 SASEGT. The V end lost 2 bases, the J end lost 5 bases, and 12 bases lay between the germline ends. This CDR3 is 14 amino acids long. The CDR3, as DNA: TGTGCCAGCAGTGAACGCGTATTACCGGAGACCCAGTACTTC. Translating gives CASSERVLPETQYF.

This chain joins TRBV11-2 and TRBJ1-2, with TRBD1 matching over 8 bases. CDR1 SGHAT and CDR2 FQNNGV come from the germline V gene. The J segment lost 8 bases and the V segment lost 0 bases, leaving 8 bases of the junction unmatched. The CDR3 runs to 15 residues. CDR3: CASSLDRAGGLGYTF. CDR3 bases: TGTGCCAGCAGCTTAGATCGGGCAGGGGGCTTAGGCTACACCTTC. The whole variable domain, remainder taken from reference TRBV11-2 and TRBJ1-2, is EAGVAQSPRYKIIEKRQSVAFWCNPISGHATLYWYQQILGQGPKLLIQFQNNGVVDDSQLPKDRFSAERLKGVDSTLKIQPAKLEDSAVYLCASSLDRAGGLGYTFGSGTRLTVV.

The rearrangement joins TRBV30 to TRBJ2-5; 10 nucleotides line up with TRBD2. The length of the CDR3 is 15 residues. The germline gives CDR1 GTSNPN, CDR2 SVGIG (reference sequence). Trimming removed 2 bases from V and 5 bases from J; junction bases left unmatched: 8. CDR3 coding DNA: TGTGCCTGGAGTAATCTAGCGGGAGTACTTGAGACCCAGTACTTC. Translation gives CAWSNLAGVLETQYF.

This sequence joins TRBV7-2 and TRBJ2-7; a weak D match, TRBD1 (6 bases). This CDR3 comprises 15 residues. V shed 5 bases and J shed 1 base, with 15 bases lying between them. Per the germline V gene, CDR1 is SGHTA and CDR2 is FQGNSA. CDR3 sequence: CASSPRTVPSYEQYF. CDR3 coding DNA: TGTGCCAGCAGCCCACGGACAGTTCCGTCCTACGAGCAGTACTTC. Supplemented by reference TRBV7-2 and TRBJ2-7, the full variable domain reads GAGVSQSPSNKVTEKGKDVELRCDPISGHTALYWYRQSLGQGLEFLIYFQGNSAPDKSGLPSDRFSAERTGGSVSTLTIQRTQQEDSAVYLCASSPRTVPSYEQYFGPGTRLTVT.

The chain employs TRBV11-2 and TRBJ1-1; D not resolved. The CDR3 has 12 residues. V was trimmed by 0 bases and J by 7 bases, leaving 6 bases between them. Germline assignment: CDR1 SGHAT and CDR2 FQNNGV. The CDR3 nucleotides are TGTGCCAGCAGCTTAGATTTTTATGAAGCTTTCTTT. This sequence encodes CASSLDFYEAFF.

The rearrangement joins TRBV30 to TRBJ1-4; TRBD1 matches at 7 bases. Per germline, CDR1 GTSNPN and CDR2 SVGIG (reference sequence). V lost 5 bases, J lost 4 bases, and 4 bases stayed unmatched. The CDR3 covers 13 residues. CDR3: CAWAGDSNEKLFF. The CDR3 region has the DNA TGTGCCTGGGCCGGGGACAGTAATGAAAAACTGTTTTTT.

This clone was detected once. J is TRBJ1-5 and V is TRBV19; D is unclear. This CDR3 spans 14 amino acids. Germline V gene lookup returns CDR1 LNHDA and CDR2 SQIVND (reference sequence). V gave up 5 bases and J gave up 3 bases, with 11 bases separating them. As DNA, the CDR3 is TGTGCCAGTAGTGCCGGACTGTACAATCAGCCCCAGCATTTT. Translation gives CASSAGLYNQPQHF.

The chain combines TRBV5-5 with TRBJ2-7; weak D call: TRBD1 (7 bases). The germline V gene has CDR1 SGHKS and CDR2 YYEKEE (reference sequence). Trimming took 3 bases from V and 2 from J, leaving 18 bases between them. This CDR3 has 16 residues. CDR3 DNA sequence: TGTGCCAGCAGCTGGCGACAGGGCGGAGGGGCCTACGAGCAGTACTTC. This gives the protein CASSWRQGGGAYEQYF.

The chain combines TRBV9 with TRBJ2-2, with 7 positions matching TRBD1. V was pared by 0 bases and J by 1 base, with 0 bases of the junction left unmatched. The CDR3 has 15 residues. Germline V lookup: CDR1 SGDLS, CDR2 YYNGEE. In nucleotides, the CDR3 is TGTGCCAGCAGCGTAGCAGGGGGGAACACCGGGGAGCTGTTTTTT. Translating gives CASSVAGGNTGELFF. Full variable domain (rest looked up from reference TRBV9 and TRBJ2-2): DSGVTQTPKHLITATGQRVTLRCSPRSGDLSVYWYQQSLDQGLQFLIQYYNGEERAKGNILERFSAQQFPDLHSELNLSSLELGDSALYFCASSVAGGNTGELFFGEGSRLTVL.

The chain is built from TRBV4-3 and TRBJ2-1, with D tentatively TRBD2 (5 bases). Germline V gene data show CDR1 as LGHNA and CDR2 as YSLEER. V was cut by 2 bases and J by 2 bases, with 13 bases left in between. The CDR3 is made up of 16 amino acids. The CDR3 loop is CASSQMGEGPYNEQFF. The CDR3 DNA is TGCGCCAGCAGCCAAATGGGTGAGGGCCCCTACAATGAGCAGTTCTTC.

The count of this clone is one. The chain is built from TRBV28 and TRBJ1-1; 8 bases are a match to TRBD1. Germline CDR1 MDHEN, CDR2 SYDVKM. CDR3 length: 13 amino acids. The DNA of the CDR3 is TGTCGCTCAGGGGGCTCGGGGAGAACTGAAGCTTTCTTT. Translating it yields CRSGGSGRTEAFF.

This rearrangement joins TRBV29-1 to TRBJ1-2; D not certain. This CDR3 comprises 12 residues. The germline CDR1 and CDR2 sequences are SQVTM and ANQGSEA. Trimming stripped 3 bases from V and 3 bases from J, with 8 bases between. CDR3 in amino acids: CSVDEGHYGYTF. The CDR3, as DNA: TGCAGCGTTGATGAGGGTCACTATGGCTACACCTTC.

V gene TRBV30 combines with J gene TRBJ1-1; D gene ambiguous. Germline V gene data show CDR1 as GTSNPN and CDR2 as SVGIG (reference sequence). V was shortened by 1 base and J by 0 bases, with 9 bases between the two germline ends. The length of the CDR3 is 14 residues. The chain's CDR3 is CAWSGETMNTEAFF. For the CDR3, the DNA is TGTGCCTGGAGTGGGGAGACCATGAACACTGAAGCTTTCTTT.

The chain has TRBV28 and TRBJ2-3; tentative D call: TRBD1 (6 bases). V lost 3 bases to trimming and J lost 2 bases, with 9 bases between them. The CDR3 spans 14 residues. Germline values: CDR1 MDHEN, CDR2 SYDVKM. The CDR3: CASSFNRATDTQYF. CDR3 in DNA: TGTGCCAGCAGTTTTAACAGGGCCACAGATACGCAGTATTTT.

The V and J genes are TRBV10-2 and TRBJ2-7; 8 nucleotides match TRBD2. CDR1 WSHSY and CDR2 SAAADI come from the germline V gene. The CDR3 is 16 residues long. The junction had 15 bases not matched to a gene; V was cut back by 6 bases and J by 5 bases. The CDR3 is CASSLPAGEAWDEQYF. The CDR3 nucleotides are TGCGCCAGCAGCCTCCCAGCGGGAGAGGCATGGGACGAGCAGTACTTC.

The chain has TRBV2 and TRBJ1-2; no firm D call. Germline V gene sequence: CDR1 SNHLY, CDR2 FYNNEI. V was shortened by 5 bases and J by 4 bases, with 8 bases between the two germline ends. The CDR3 has 12 residues. Here the CDR3 DNA reads TGTGCCAGCAGTACACCGATCTATGGCTACACCTTC. This codes for CASSTPIYGYTF.

V usage is TRBV5-1 and J usage is TRBJ2-5; D is uncertain. The J call may be faulty, since TRBJ2-7 better matches the DNA end. Germline V gene lookup returns CDR1 SGHRS and CDR2 YFSETQ. There are 12 residues in the CDR3. The CDR3 sequence is CASSLRGYEQYF. In DNA, the CDR3 is TGCGCCAGCAGCTTAAGAGGATACGAGCAGTACTTC.

This chain uses TRBV5-1 with TRBJ2-7, with TRBD2 matching 12 bases. Trimming cost V 4 bases and J 2 bases; bases outside gene matches: 7. CDR3 length: 16 amino acids. The germline V gene encodes CDR1 SGHRS and CDR2 YFSETQ. The CDR3, as DNA: TGCGCCAGCAGCCCACTAGCGGGAGGTACGGCCTACGAGCAGTACTTC. Translated: CASSPLAGGTAYEQYF.

The chain couples TRBV2 to TRBJ1-2; D possibly corresponds to TRBD1 (6 bases). V lost 8 bases to trimming and J lost 2 bases, with 9 bases between them. CDR1 and CDR2 (germline): SNHLY, FYNNEI. The CDR3 runs 12 residues. CDR3 loop: CASSGENYGYTF. The CDR3 DNA reads as TGTGCCAGCTCAGGGGAAAACTATGGCTACACCTTC.

V and J are TRBV2 and TRBJ2-5; TRBD2 matches 10 bases. V shed 6 bases and J 4 bases; nucleotides not matched to a gene: 2. Germline V gene sequence: CDR1 SNHLY, CDR2 FYNNEI. This CDR3 contains 13 residues. As DNA, the CDR3 is TGTGCCAGCAGGGGACTAGCGATAGAGACCCAGTACTTC. Protein: CASRGLAIETQYF.

This chain uses TRBV18 with TRBJ2-2; TRBD2 might be the D (6 bases). V lost 5 bases and J 6 bases, leaving 16 bases between the germline ends. Germline V gene lookup returns CDR1 KGHSH and CDR2 LQKENI. The CDR3 has 15 residues. CDR3 nucleotide sequence: TGTGCCAGCTCAGATAGCGGAGGGGCGTCCGGGGAGCTGTTTTTT. Protein product: CASSDSGGASGELFF.

This chain joins TRBV4-3 and TRBJ2-7, with 9 bases lining up with TRBD1. V was clipped by 1 base and J by 6 bases; unmatched bases: 10. This CDR3 has 16 amino acids. CDR1 is LGHNA and CDR2 is YSLEER in the germline V gene. CDR3 in DNA: TGCGCCAGCAGCCAAGGTCCGACAGGGGGTATGGCCGAGCAGTACTTC. It is translated as CASSQGPTGGMAEQYF.

The V call is TRBV19, the J call TRBJ1-5; the D is unclear. CDR1 and CDR2 from the germline V gene are LNHDA and SQIVND (reference sequence). The CDR3 totals 12 residues. Trimming took 10 bases from V and 2 from J, leaving 9 bases between them. CDR3 sequence (DNA): TGTGCCACGGGTCTGGGCAATCAGCCCCAGCATTTT. It encodes CATGLGNQPQHF.

This sequence joins TRBV5-4 and TRBJ1-1; 9 nucleotides match TRBD1. Trimming removed 4 bases from V and 2 bases from J; junction bases left unmatched: 6. CDR1 and CDR2 (germline): SGHNT, YYREEE (reference sequence). CDR3 size: 15 residues. CDR3 region: CASSPGQGKNTEAFF. The CDR3 nucleotides read TGTGCCAGCAGCCCAGGACAGGGGAAAAACACTGAAGCTTTCTTT.

This rearrangement joins TRBV2 to TRBJ2-1, with TRBD2 identical over 14 bases. CDR3 length equals 16 residues. CDR1 and CDR2 (germline): SNHLY, FYNNEI. V shed 8 bases and J 3 bases; nucleotides not matched to a gene: 6. The CDR3 is CASGGTSGSLYNEQFF. The CDR3 nucleotides read TGTGCCAGCGGAGGGACTAGCGGGAGTCTCTACAATGAGCAGTTCTTC.

This sequence joins TRBV21-1 and TRBJ2-7; no check of the table's D call, TRBD2, against the DNA was made. TRBV21-1 is tagged as a pseudogene. There are 17 residues in the CDR3. The DNA of the CDR3 is TGTGCCAGCAGCAAATCCCTCTACCTAGCGGGAGGGCCCGAGCAGTACTTC. It is translated as CASSKSLYLAGGPEQYF.